This TCR beta chain was sequenced for a study of cytomegalovirus exposure and HLA in healthy donors. Vbeta (60) and Jbeta (13) primers were used in the PCR. Profiling relied on immunoSEQ multiplex PCR, and the TCRdb table lists in-frame clones only, not all of them. Of 85,000 to 130,000 clones in the sample, 65% to 90% were seen once. Germline values: CDR1 KGHSH, CDR2 LQKENI. Germline trimming cut 5 bases from V and 5 bases from J; bases unmatched to any gene: 4. The CDR3 is 14 residues long. The rearrangement joins TRBV18 to TRBJ2-1; 9 nucleotides agree with TRBD2. The sequence was collected from a woman aged 18-29 years in good health and CMV-seronegative. The source material was PBMCs. For the CDR3, the DNA is TGTGCCAGCTCAAATAGCGGGGGACACAATGAGCAGTTCTTC. It codes for CASSNSGGHNEQFF.